These 19 T cell receptor beta chains share one sample of origin, sequenced in a study of blood T cell repertoires in COVID-19. The assay was immunoSEQ multiplex PCR, and TCRdb's table has in-frame clones only and misses some. The sample contains under 150,000 clones, roughly 90% of which appear only once. Sequenced: peripheral blood. The receptors were sampled from a man aged 50 to 59 with active COVID-19.

This chain uses TRBV3-1 (or the pseudogene TRBV3-2) with TRBJ2-5; 8 nucleotides align to TRBD2. Germline loops: CDR1 LGHDT, CDR2 YNNKEL (reference sequence). The CDR3 runs to 15 residues. Trimming at V came to 4 bases and at J to 1 base, leaving 5 bases not matched to a gene. The CDR3 spells CASSLSGTSQETQYF. CDR3 DNA: TGTGCCAGCAGCCTTTCCGGGACTAGCCAAGAGACCCAGTACTTC.

This clone showed up just once. In nucleotides, the CDR3 is TGTGCCAGCAGTCAGGGTGGTGAGCAGTACTTC. It encodes CASSQGGEQYF. This chain joins TRBV6-2 or TRBV6-3 and TRBJ2-7; D possibly corresponds to TRBD1 (5 bases). Germline CDR1 MNHEY, CDR2 SVGEGT. Trimming removed 5 bases from V and 7 bases from J, with 9 bases in between. This CDR3 comprises 11 residues.

J is TRBJ2-3 and V is TRBV9, with 11 bases identical to TRBD2. The CDR3 has 16 residues. Germline assignment: CDR1 SGDLS and CDR2 YYNGEE. Germline trimming cut 4 bases from V and 0 bases from J; bases unmatched to any gene: 4. The CDR3, as DNA: TGTGCCAGCAGCCCGACTAGCGGGACTAGCACAGATACGCAGTATTTT. Its translation: CASSPTSGTSTDTQYF.

The V gene is TRBV5-1, the J gene TRBJ1-1; D possibly corresponds to TRBD1 (6 bases). Germline loops: CDR1 SGHRS, CDR2 YFSETQ. The CDR3 is made up of 13 amino acids. V was pared by 7 bases and J by 0 bases, with 10 bases between. The CDR3, as DNA: TGCGCCAGCGGGGACACCATGAACACTGAAGCTTTCTTT. Its protein is CASGDTMNTEAFF.

The J gene is TRBJ2-3, the V gene TRBV13; TRBD2 is a possible D gene (5 bases). Germline V gene sequence: CDR1 PRHDT, CDR2 FYEKMQ (reference sequence). The CDR3 loop spans 15 amino acids. Deletions cut 5 bases from V and 0 bases from J, with 12 bases between. The CDR3 loop reads CASSEARVSTDTQYF. CDR3 sequence (DNA): TGTGCCAGCAGCGAGGCGCGGGTTAGCACAGATACGCAGTATTTT. Complete variable domain (other parts from reference TRBV13 and TRBJ2-3): AAGVIQSPRHLIKEKRETATLKCYPIPRHDTVYWYQQGPGQDPQFLISFYEKMQSDKGSIPDRFSAQQFSDYHSELNMSSLELGDSALYFCASSEARVSTDTQYFGPGTRLTVL.

The gene calls are TRBV7-6 and TRBJ1-5; 7 bases fit TRBD1. Germline-derived CDR1 and CDR2 are SGHVS and FNYEAQ. The J segment lost 4 bases and the V segment lost 2 bases, leaving 8 bases of the junction unmatched. This CDR3 region has 16 residues. The CDR3 loop reads CASSLSCNRGNQPQHF. CDR3 in DNA: TGTGCCAGCAGCTTAAGCTGCAACAGGGGAAATCAGCCCCAGCATTTT.

The rearrangement uses TRBV13 and TRBJ2-1; the D is unclear. V dropped 4 bases and J dropped 6 bases, with 13 bases sitting between them. The CDR3 totals 14 residues. Germline-derived CDR1 and CDR2 are PRHDT and FYEKMQ (reference sequence). As DNA, the CDR3 is TGTGCCAGCAGCTACTACCCGTCCCCCAATGAGCAGTTCTTC. Translation: CASSYYPSPNEQFF.

The gene calls are TRBV6-5 and TRBJ2-3, with D perhaps TRBD2 (6 bases). This CDR3 spans 15 amino acids. CDR1 is MNHEY and CDR2 is SVGAGI in the germline V gene. V lost 4 bases and J lost 8, with 19 bases in between. The CDR3 DNA reads TGTGCCAGCAGTTCTCCCACCCTAGCGCAGGGTACGCAGTATTTT. This sequence encodes CASSSPTLAQGTQYF.

The chain employs TRBV29-1 and TRBJ2-1; TRBD2 matches at 10 bases. V shed 7 bases and J 2 bases; nucleotides not matched to a gene: 2. The germline V gene encodes CDR1 SQVTM and CDR2 ANQGSEA. The length of the CDR3 is 13 residues. The CDR3 is CSASGRAYNEQFF. The CDR3 nucleotides are TGCAGCGCAAGCGGGAGGGCCTACAATGAGCAGTTCTTC.

This chain links TRBV5-1 with TRBJ1-3; D remains ambiguous. Trimming stripped 4 bases from V and 6 bases from J, with 17 bases between. The CDR3 extends over 15 amino acids. CDR1 SGHRS and CDR2 YFSETQ come from the germline V gene. The CDR3 region is CASSQSPDKINTIYF. DNA for the CDR3: TGCGCCAGCAGCCAGTCTCCCGACAAAATAAACACCATATATTTT.

The V gene is TRBV6-5, the J gene TRBJ2-2, with 8 positions matching TRBD1. Germline V gene lookup returns CDR1 MNHEY and CDR2 SVGAGI. Germline trimming cut 6 bases from V and 7 bases from J; bases unmatched to any gene: 10. The CDR3 is 15 amino acids. The CDR3 spells CASRPATGAHGELFF. In DNA, the CDR3 is TGTGCCAGCAGACCCGCGACAGGGGCACACGGGGAGCTGTTTTTT.

V is TRBV19 and J is TRBJ1-5, with 9 bases identical to TRBD1. The CDR3 runs to 17 residues. Germline values: CDR1 LNHDA, CDR2 SQIVND (reference sequence). V lost 3 bases, J lost 10 bases, and 16 bases stayed unmatched. The DNA for the CDR3 is TGTGCCAGTAGTATGCATTCGGGGGGACAGGGAGCGAGTCCCCAGCATTTT. Protein: CASSMHSGGQGASPQHF.

The chain is built from TRBV11-3 and TRBJ1-1; no reliable D call. V was shortened by 3 bases and J by 5 bases, with 4 bases between the two germline ends. This CDR3 is 11 amino acids long. Germline assignment: CDR1 SGHNT and CDR2 YENEEA. The CDR3: CASSFSTEAFF. The CDR3 DNA follows: TGTGCCAGCAGCTTTTCTACTGAAGCTTTCTTT.

The rearrangement links TRBV5-1 to TRBJ2-7, with TRBD1 identical over 7 bases. This CDR3 is built from 14 residues. CDR1 and CDR2 (germline): SGHRS, YFSETQ. Trimming took 1 base from V and 2 from J; bases not matched to a gene: 3. CDR3 sequence: CASSLTGAAYEQYF. In DNA form, the CDR3 reads TGCGCCAGCAGCTTGACAGGGGCGGCCTACGAGCAGTACTTC.

V is TRBV5-4 and J is TRBJ2-7, with TRBD1 matching 11 bases. CDR3 size: 14 residues. The ends lost 4 bases at V and 3 bases at J; junction bases unmatched: 3. Looked up from germline, CDR1 is SGHNT and CDR2 is YYREEE (reference sequence). CDR3 region: CASSTGQGDYEQYV. The CDR3 DNA follows: TGTGCCAGCAGCACGGGACAGGGGGACTACGAGCAGTACGTC.

This clone appeared a few times. The chain recombines TRBV19 with TRBJ2-2, with 8 nucleotides matching TRBD1. The CDR3 consists of 14 residues. The junction had 5 bases not matched to a gene; V was cut back by 6 bases and J by 5 bases. The germline gives CDR1 LNHDA, CDR2 SQIVND (reference sequence). The CDR3, as DNA: TGTGCCAGTAGCCAGGGGGCCAAAACCGGGGAGCTGTTTTTT. It yields the protein CASSQGAKTGELFF. The full variable domain, rest sourced from reference TRBV19 and TRBJ2-2, is DGGITQSPKYLFRKEGQNVTLSCEQNLNHDAMYWYRQDPGQGLRLIYYSQIVNDFQKGDIAEGYSVSREKKESFPLTVTSAQKNPTAFYLCASSQGAKTGELFFGEGSRLTVL.

This sequence joins TRBV5-5 and TRBJ1-1, with 7 positions matching TRBD1. The CDR3 extends over 14 amino acids. Per the germline V gene, CDR1 is SGHKS and CDR2 is YYEKEE (reference sequence). J gave up 0 bases and V 3 bases, and 2 bases lay outside the gene matches. This CDR3 reads CASSSGQMNTEAFF. In DNA, the CDR3 is TGTGCCAGCAGCTCGGGACAGATGAACACTGAAGCTTTCTTT.

This chain uses TRBV9 with TRBJ2-1, with 9 positions matching TRBD2. CDR1 is SGDLS, CDR2 YYNGEE, per germline. V dropped 0 bases and J dropped 9; count of bases not matched to a gene: 10. The CDR3 is 16 residues long. The DNA for the CDR3 is TGTGCCAGCAGCGTAGTGGGAGCGGGAGGATCCGGTGAGCAGTTCTTC. Its protein product is CASSVVGAGGSGEQFF.

This clone was observed once. The chain uses TRBV27 and TRBJ1-3, with TRBD1 as a possible D gene (5 bases). This CDR3 contains 15 residues. The ends were cut back, 2 bases at V and 4 bases at J, with 12 bases in the middle. Germline V gene data show CDR1 as MNHEY and CDR2 as SMNVEV (reference sequence). The CDR3 reads CASSLKGEWGNTIYF. Written as DNA, the CDR3 is TGTGCCAGCAGTTTAAAAGGGGAATGGGGAAACACCATATATTTT.